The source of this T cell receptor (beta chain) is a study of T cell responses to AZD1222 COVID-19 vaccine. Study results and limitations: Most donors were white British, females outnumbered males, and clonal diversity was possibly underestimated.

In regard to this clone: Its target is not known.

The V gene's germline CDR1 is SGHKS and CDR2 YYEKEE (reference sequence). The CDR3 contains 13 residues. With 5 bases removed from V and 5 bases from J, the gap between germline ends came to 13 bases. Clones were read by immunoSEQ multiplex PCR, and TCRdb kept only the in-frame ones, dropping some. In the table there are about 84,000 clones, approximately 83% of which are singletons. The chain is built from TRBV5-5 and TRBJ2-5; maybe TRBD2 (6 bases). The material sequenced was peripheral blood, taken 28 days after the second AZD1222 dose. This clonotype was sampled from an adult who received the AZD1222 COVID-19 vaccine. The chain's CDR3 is CASSSSGRETQYF. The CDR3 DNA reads TGTGCCAGCAGTTCGTCGGGGAGGGAGACCCAGTACTTC.